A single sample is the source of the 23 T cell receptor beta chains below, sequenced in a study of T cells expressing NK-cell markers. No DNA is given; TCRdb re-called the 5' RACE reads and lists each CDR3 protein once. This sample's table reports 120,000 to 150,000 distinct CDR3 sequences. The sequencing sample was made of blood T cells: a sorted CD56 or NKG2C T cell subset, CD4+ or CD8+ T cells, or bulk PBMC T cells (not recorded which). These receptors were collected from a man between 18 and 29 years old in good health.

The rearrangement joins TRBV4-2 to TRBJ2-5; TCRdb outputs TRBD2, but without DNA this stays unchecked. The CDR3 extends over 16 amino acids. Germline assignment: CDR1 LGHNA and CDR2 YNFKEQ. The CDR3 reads CASSQEASEREETQYF.

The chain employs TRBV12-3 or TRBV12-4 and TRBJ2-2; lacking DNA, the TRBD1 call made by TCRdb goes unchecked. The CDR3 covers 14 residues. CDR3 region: CASSLLQGSGELFF.

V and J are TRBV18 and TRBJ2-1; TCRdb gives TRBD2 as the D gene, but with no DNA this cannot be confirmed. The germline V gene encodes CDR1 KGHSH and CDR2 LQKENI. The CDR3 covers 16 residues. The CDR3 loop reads CASSPSGLDSYNEQFF. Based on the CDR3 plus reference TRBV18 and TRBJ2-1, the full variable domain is NAGVMQNPRHLVRRRGQEARLRCSPMKGHSHVYWYRQLPEEGLKFMVYLQKENIIDESGMPKERFSAEFPKEGPSILRIQQVVRGDSAAYFCASSPSGLDSYNEQFFGPGTRLTVL.

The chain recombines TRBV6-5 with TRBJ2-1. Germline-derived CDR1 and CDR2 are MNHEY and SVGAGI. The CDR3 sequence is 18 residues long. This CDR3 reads CASSYSTSRRGSYNEQFF.

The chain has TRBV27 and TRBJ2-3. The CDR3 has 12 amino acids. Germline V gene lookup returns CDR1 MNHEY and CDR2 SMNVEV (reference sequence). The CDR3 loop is CASSLIGDTQYF.

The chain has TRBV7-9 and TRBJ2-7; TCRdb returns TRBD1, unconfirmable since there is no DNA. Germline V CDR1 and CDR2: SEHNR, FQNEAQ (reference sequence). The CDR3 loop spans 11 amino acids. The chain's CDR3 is CASSPGDWQYF.

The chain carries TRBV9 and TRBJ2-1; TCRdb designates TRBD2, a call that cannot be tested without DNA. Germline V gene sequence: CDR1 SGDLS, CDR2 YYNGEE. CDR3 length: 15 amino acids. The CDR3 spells CASSVTGLAIHEQFF.

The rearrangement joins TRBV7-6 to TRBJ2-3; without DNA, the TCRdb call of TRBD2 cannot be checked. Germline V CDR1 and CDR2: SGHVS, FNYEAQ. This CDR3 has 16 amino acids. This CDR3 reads CASSLGFSGNPDTQYF. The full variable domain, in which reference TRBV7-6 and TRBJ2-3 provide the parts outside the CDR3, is GAGVSQSPRYKVTKRGQDVALRCDPISGHVSLYWYRQALGQGPEFLTYFNYEAQQDKSGLPNDRFSAERPEGSISTLTIQRTEQRDSAMYRCASSLGFSGNPDTQYFGPGTRLTVL.

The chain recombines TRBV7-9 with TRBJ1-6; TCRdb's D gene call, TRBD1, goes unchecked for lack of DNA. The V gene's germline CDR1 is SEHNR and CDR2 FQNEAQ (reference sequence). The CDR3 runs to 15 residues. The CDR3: CASSIRTGANSPLHF.

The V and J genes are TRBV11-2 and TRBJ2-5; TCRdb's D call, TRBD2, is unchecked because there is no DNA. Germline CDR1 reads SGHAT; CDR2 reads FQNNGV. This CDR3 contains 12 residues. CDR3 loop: CASEGFQETQYF.

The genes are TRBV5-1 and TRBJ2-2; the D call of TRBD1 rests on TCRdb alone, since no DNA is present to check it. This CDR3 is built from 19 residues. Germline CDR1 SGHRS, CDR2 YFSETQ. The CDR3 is CASSLELVHRASNTGELFF.

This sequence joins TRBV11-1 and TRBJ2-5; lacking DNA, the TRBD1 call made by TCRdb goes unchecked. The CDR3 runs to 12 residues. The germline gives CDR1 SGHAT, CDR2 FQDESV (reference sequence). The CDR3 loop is CASTSREKTQYF.

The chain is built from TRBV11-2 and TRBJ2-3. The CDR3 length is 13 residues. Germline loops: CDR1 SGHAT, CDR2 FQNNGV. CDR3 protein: CASSPKRTDTQYF.

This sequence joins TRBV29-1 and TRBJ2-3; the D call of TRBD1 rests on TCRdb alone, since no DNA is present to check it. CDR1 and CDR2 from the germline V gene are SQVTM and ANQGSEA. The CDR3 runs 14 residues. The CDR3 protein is CSADSTSSTDTQYF.

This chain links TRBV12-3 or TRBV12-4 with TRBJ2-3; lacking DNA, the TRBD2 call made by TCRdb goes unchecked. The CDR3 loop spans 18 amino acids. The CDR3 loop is CASSFWLGREPGTDTQYF.

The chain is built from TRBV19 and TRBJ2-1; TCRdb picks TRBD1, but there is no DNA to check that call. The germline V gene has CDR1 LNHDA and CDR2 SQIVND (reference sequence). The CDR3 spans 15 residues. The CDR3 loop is CASSIGDPRFNEQFF.

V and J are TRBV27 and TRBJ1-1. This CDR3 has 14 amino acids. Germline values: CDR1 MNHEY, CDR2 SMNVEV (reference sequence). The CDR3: CASSVDGSYTEAFF.

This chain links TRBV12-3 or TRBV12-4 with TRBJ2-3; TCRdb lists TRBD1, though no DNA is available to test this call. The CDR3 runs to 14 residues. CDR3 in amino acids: CASSSGLDADTQYF.

CDR3 protein: CAISGSGAGETQYF. The V gene is TRBV10-3, the J gene TRBJ2-5; the TCRdb call, TRBD1, lacks DNA for checking. The germline CDR1 and CDR2 sequences are ENHRY and SYGVKD. CDR3 length: 14 amino acids.

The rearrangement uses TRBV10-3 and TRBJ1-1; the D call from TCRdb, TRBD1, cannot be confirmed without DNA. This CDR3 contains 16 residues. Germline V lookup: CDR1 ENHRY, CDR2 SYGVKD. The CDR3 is CAISESEGQGRFGAFF.

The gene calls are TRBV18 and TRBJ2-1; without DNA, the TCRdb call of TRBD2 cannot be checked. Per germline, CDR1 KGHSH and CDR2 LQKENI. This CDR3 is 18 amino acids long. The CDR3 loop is CASSPLRVAESSYNEQFF.

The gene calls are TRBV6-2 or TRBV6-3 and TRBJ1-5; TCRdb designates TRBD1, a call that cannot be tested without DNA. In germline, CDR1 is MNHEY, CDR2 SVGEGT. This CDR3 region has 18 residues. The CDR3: CASSYSTVGQGAYQPQHF.

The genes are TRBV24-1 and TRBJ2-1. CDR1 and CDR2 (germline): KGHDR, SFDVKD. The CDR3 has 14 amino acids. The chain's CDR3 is CATSASLWDNEQFF.